This TCR beta chain was observed in a study of T cell responses to AZD1222 COVID-19 vaccine. Using immunoSEQ multiplex PCR, the repertoire was profiled, and TCRdb retains in-frame clones only, with some absent. The sample holds about 56,000 clones, 80% seen once. This CDR3 has 15 amino acids. Trimming pared 3 bases from V and 4 bases from J, leaving 12 bases between. Germline V gives CDR1 MGHRA, CDR2 YSYEKL. The TCR was taken from an adult who received the AZD1222 COVID-19 vaccine. V usage is TRBV4-1 and J usage is TRBJ1-4, with no clear D. Source: peripheral blood, taken 28 days after the second AZD1222 dose. CDR3 protein: CASSQYPDLNEKLFF. The CDR3 DNA follows: TGCGCCAGCAGCCAGTACCCGGACCTTAATGAAAAACTGTTTTTT.